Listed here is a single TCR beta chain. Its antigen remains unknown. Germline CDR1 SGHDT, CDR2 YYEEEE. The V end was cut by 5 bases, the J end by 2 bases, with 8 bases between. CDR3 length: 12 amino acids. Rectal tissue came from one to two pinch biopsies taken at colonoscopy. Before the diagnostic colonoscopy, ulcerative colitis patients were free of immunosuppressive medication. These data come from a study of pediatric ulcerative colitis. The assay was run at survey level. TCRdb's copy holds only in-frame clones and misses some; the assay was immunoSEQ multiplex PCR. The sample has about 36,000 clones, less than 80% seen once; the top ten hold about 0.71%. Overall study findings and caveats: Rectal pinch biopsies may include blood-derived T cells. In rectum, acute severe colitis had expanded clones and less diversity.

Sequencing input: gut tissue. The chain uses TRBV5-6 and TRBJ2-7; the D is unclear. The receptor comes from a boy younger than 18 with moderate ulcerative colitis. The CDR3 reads CASRADPYEQYF. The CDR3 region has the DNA TGTGCCAGCAGGGCGGATCCCTACGAGCAGTACTTC. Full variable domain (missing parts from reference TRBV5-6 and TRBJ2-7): DAGVTQSPTHLIKTRGQQVTLRCSPKSGHDTVSWYQQALGQGPQFIFQYYEEEERQRGNFPDRFSGHQFPNYSSELNVNALLLGDSALYLCASRADPYEQYFGPGTRLTVT.